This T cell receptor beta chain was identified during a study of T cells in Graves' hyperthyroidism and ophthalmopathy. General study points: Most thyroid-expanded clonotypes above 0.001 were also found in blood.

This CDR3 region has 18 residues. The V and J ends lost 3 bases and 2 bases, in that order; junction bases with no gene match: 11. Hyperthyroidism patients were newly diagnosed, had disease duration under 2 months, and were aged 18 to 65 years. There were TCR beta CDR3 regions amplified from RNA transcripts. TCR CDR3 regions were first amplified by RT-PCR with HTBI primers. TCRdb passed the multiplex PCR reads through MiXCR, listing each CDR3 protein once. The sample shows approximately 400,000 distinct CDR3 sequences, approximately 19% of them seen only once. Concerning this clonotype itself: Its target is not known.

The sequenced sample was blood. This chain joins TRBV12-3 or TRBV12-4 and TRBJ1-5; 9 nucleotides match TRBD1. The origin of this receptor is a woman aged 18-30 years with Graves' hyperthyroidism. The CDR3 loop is CASSLGQGKGYRNQPQHF. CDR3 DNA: TGTGCCAGCAGTTTGGGACAGGGTAAGGGATATCGCAATCAGCCCCAGCATTTT.